The rows below give T cell receptor beta chains drawn from one sample of a study of vaccination and CD4 T cells after COVID-19. TCRdb ran MiXCR on the PCR reads and lists one entry per CDR3 protein. The repertoire holds 20,000 or so distinct CDR3 sequences, with roughly 50% as singletons. These receptors have no identified antigens. The sequencing input was CD4+ T cells from blood, cultured in vitro. The source of these receptors is a human donor who had recovered from COVID-19. Each CDR3 is given with its conserved first and last residue.

v_gene: TRBV28; j_gene: TRBJ2-2; CDR3aa: CASRTGTLSTGELFF
v_gene: TRBV7-2; j_gene: TRBJ1-3; CDR3aa: CASSYGTGKGNTIYF
v_gene: TRBV20-1; j_gene: TRBJ2-7; CDR3aa: CSASGTGTYEQYF
v_gene: TRBV6-1; j_gene: TRBJ2-5; CDR3aa: CASRETSGETQYF
v_gene: TRBV7-9; j_gene: TRBJ1-5; CDR3aa: CASSRSGGNNQPQHF
v_gene: TRBV11-1; j_gene: TRBJ2-5; CDR3aa: CASSTTRAPGVQYF
v_gene: TRBV27; j_gene: TRBJ1-6; CDR3aa: CASSSPGLGSPLHF
v_gene: TRBV6-1; j_gene: TRBJ1-5; CDR3aa: CASRLLAGSNQPQHF
v_gene: TRBV10-1; j_gene: TRBJ1-6; CDR3aa: CATQREGESPLHF
v_gene: TRBV7-3; j_gene: TRBJ1-1; CDR3aa: CASSLGGTNTEAFF
v_gene: TRBV20-1; j_gene: TRBJ2-1; CDR3aa: CSAWTGLAGAKPYNEQFF
v_gene: TRBV6-4; j_gene: TRBJ2-3; CDR3aa: CASSAGTSDTDTQYF
v_gene: TRBV30; j_gene: TRBJ2-7; CDR3aa: CAWSEQGGWNEQYF
v_gene: TRBV11-2; j_gene: TRBJ1-2; CDR3aa: CASSLIRGLMDYGYTF
v_gene: TRBV29-1; j_gene: TRBJ2-5; CDR3aa: CSVGGQIVQETQYF
v_gene: TRBV30; j_gene: TRBJ1-1; CDR3aa: CAWSVGRGDTEAFF
v_gene: TRBV19; j_gene: TRBJ1-5; CDR3aa: CASGGRYNQPQHF
v_gene: TRBV29-1; j_gene: TRBJ1-2; CDR3aa: CSARAVREVNYGYTF
v_gene: TRBV11-3; j_gene: TRBJ1-1; CDR3aa: CASSFGNTEAFF
v_gene: TRBV6-2/TRBV6-3; j_gene: TRBJ1-1; CDR3aa: CASTPPKRSTEAFF
v_gene: TRBV11-2; j_gene: TRBJ2-7; CDR3aa: CASSLLADSYEQYF
v_gene: TRBV20-1; j_gene: TRBJ1-6; CDR3aa: CSASKPRPGPRGAYNSPLHF
v_gene: TRBV12-3/TRBV12-4; j_gene: TRBJ1-1; CDR3aa: CASSLSDIMNTEAFF
v_gene: TRBV20-1; j_gene: TRBJ1-1; CDR3aa: CSAGIHRATNTEAFF
v_gene: TRBV10-2; j_gene: TRBJ1-6; CDR3aa: CASSRSSYNSPLHF
v_gene: TRBV19; j_gene: TRBJ2-7; CDR3aa: CASSIYYPGDEQYF
v_gene: TRBV16; j_gene: TRBJ2-7; CDR3aa: CASSQSLQGGEQYF
v_gene: TRBV7-3; j_gene: TRBJ2-2; CDR3aa: CASSRVPGLAGGLTGELFF
v_gene: TRBV5-1; j_gene: TRBJ2-7; CDR3aa: CASSSAGTGNEQYF
v_gene: TRBV7-3; j_gene: TRBJ2-3; CDR3aa: CASSLGGVADTQYF
v_gene: TRBV30; j_gene: TRBJ2-7; CDR3aa: CAWSRSPFEQYF
v_gene: TRBV2; j_gene: TRBJ1-1; CDR3aa: CASRQQEGTEAFF
v_gene: TRBV4-3; j_gene: TRBJ1-1; CDR3aa: CASSVGQGTEAFF
v_gene: TRBV20-1; j_gene: TRBJ2-3; CDR3aa: CSAGGTSDLFTDTQYF
v_gene: TRBV19; j_gene: TRBJ2-1; CDR3aa: CASSIGLGFGEQFF
v_gene: TRBV6-1; j_gene: TRBJ2-4; CDR3aa: CASRRQGAAKNIQYF
v_gene: TRBV6-1; j_gene: TRBJ2-3; CDR3aa: CASSLGLAADTQYF
v_gene: TRBV5-1; j_gene: TRBJ2-3; CDR3aa: CTSRGLAAGTDTQYF
v_gene: TRBV5-8; j_gene: TRBJ2-1; CDR3aa: CASSLERQGATYNEQFF
v_gene: TRBV11-2; j_gene: TRBJ1-2; CDR3aa: CASSLTNYGYTF
v_gene: TRBV5-1; j_gene: TRBJ2-2; CDR3aa: CASSLGLLNTGELFF
v_gene: TRBV7-9; j_gene: TRBJ1-5; CDR3aa: CASSVQERPQHF
v_gene: TRBV10-3; j_gene: TRBJ2-2; CDR3aa: CAIGNQGDGTGELFF
v_gene: TRBV19; j_gene: TRBJ1-2; CDR3aa: CASSITQGAQGGYTF
v_gene: TRBV5-1; j_gene: TRBJ1-1; CDR3aa: CASSFGAAPEAFF
v_gene: TRBV30; j_gene: TRBJ1-6; CDR3aa: CAWCADSAGSPLHF
v_gene: TRBV15; j_gene: TRBJ1-1; CDR3aa: CATRAQIGQGNRAEAFF
v_gene: TRBV20-1; j_gene: TRBJ2-3; CDR3aa: CSARRASGASTDTQYF
v_gene: TRBV24-1; j_gene: TRBJ2-5; CDR3aa: CATSDPRVLIETQYF
v_gene: TRBV6-2/TRBV6-3; j_gene: TRBJ1-6; CDR3aa: CASSFGVSPLHF
v_gene: TRBV7-9; j_gene: TRBJ1-5; CDR3aa: CASSRWGNDRYSNQPQHF
v_gene: TRBV14; j_gene: TRBJ1-2; CDR3aa: CARLGEGRYGYTF
v_gene: TRBV20-1; j_gene: TRBJ1-5; CDR3aa: CSALGQSNQPQHF